The clone carrying this TCR beta chain was seen many times. The sample belongs to a study of T cells in Graves' hyperthyroidism and ophthalmopathy. Unmatched junction bases numbered 5, after V lost 3 bases and J lost 0 bases. The CDR3 runs to 15 residues. Germline V gene sequence: CDR1 SGDLS, CDR2 YYNGEE. Regions amplified from RNA transcripts were the TCR beta CDR3 regions. The TCR CDR3 first-round RT-PCR relied on the HTBI primer set. From the multiplex PCR reads, TCRdb called clonotypes with MiXCR, one entry per CDR3 protein. The sample has roughly 380,000 distinct CDR3 sequences; around 15% are singletons.

The chain combines TRBV9 with TRBJ1-2, with TRBD1 matching over 7 bases. The TCR sequence derives from a woman aged 18-29 years with Graves' hyperthyroidism. Input material: blood. The CDR3 bases are TGTGCCAGCAGCGCCTGGACAGGTGCTAACTATGGCTACACCTTC. It yields the protein CASSAWTGANYGYTF.